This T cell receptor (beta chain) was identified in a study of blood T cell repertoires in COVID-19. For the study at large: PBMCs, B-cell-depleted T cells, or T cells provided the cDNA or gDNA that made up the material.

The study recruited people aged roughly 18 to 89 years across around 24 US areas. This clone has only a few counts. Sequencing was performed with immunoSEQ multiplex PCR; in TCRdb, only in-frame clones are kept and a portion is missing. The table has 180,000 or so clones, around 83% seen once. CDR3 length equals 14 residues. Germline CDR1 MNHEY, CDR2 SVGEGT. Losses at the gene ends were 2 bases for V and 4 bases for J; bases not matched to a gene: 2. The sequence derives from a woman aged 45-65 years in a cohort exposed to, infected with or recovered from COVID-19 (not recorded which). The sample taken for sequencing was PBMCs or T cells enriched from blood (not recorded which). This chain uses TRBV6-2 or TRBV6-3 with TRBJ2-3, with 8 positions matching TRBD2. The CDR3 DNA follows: TGTGCCAGCAGTTACGTCGGGGGGGCAGATACGCAGTATTTT. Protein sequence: CASSYVGGADTQYF.